This TCR beta chain was identified during a study of blood T cell repertoires in COVID-19. Study context: Collection of acute and convalescent COVID-19 samples took place in the United States, Italy and Spain.

Trimming removed 1 base from V and 4 bases from J; junction bases left unmatched: 4. The CDR3 contains 14 residues. The germline V gene has CDR1 LGHDT and CDR2 YNNKEL (reference sequence). Authors' data handling: Amplification of reference gene primers was used by the study to estimate nucleated cell counts. Measured with immunoSEQ multiplex PCR; TCRdb has only the in-frame clones, and not every one. V, J and clone size are taken as reported in that table, and D and trimming were inferred from the DNA itself. The table lists 90,000 or so clones, more than 70% of them singletons. The rearrangement links TRBV3-1 (or the pseudogene TRBV3-2) to TRBJ2-7, with 7 bases matching TRBD1. The sequence derives from a woman over 75 with acute or convalescent COVID-19. Source material: peripheral blood. In DNA form, the CDR3 reads TGTGCCAGCAGCCAAGGCTACAGGGGATACGAGCAGTACTTC. It codes for CASSQGYRGYEQYF.